A single sample gave rise to the 21 T cell receptor beta chains below, sequenced in a study of cytomegalovirus exposure and HLA in healthy donors. Assay used: immunoSEQ multiplex PCR; TCRdb lists only in-frame clones, some missing. The sample has about 200,000 clones, approximately 78% seen once. Sequenced sample: PBMCs. The source of these receptors is a woman in her 30s in good health and CMV-seronegative.

The chain links TRBV6-5 to TRBJ2-2; D is perhaps TRBD1 (5 bases). The CDR3 has 16 residues. Per germline, CDR1 MNHEY and CDR2 SVGAGI. Trimming cost V 0 bases and J 3 bases, with 11 bases left between them. This chain's CDR3 is CASSYSWSRDTGELFF. The CDR3 nucleotides are TGTGCCAGCAGTTACTCGTGGTCCAGGGACACCGGGGAGCTGTTTTTT.

V gene TRBV2 combines with J gene TRBJ1-5, with D tentatively TRBD1 (6 bases). V gave up 5 bases and J gave up 2 bases, with 13 bases separating them. Germline V gene sequence: CDR1 SNHLY, CDR2 FYNNEI. The CDR3 is 15 residues long. CDR3 DNA: TGTGCCAGCAGTACCGAGACAGGTGGCAATCAGCCCCAGCATTTT. Its protein is CASSTETGGNQPQHF.

V and J are TRBV30 and TRBJ1-2; possible D gene TRBD1, 5 bases. V dropped 8 bases and J dropped 2 bases, with 12 bases sitting between them. CDR1 and CDR2 (germline): GTSNPN, SVGIG (reference sequence). There are 12 residues in the CDR3. The CDR3 loop is CAGTPLNYGYTF. The CDR3 DNA follows: TGTGCCGGGACCCCCCTGAACTATGGCTACACCTTC.

Comments on this clone: A read error may produce the germline difference seen at one junction end. This sequence joins TRBV7-2 and TRBJ1-4, with 9 bases that match TRBD1. In germline, CDR1 is SGHTA, CDR2 FQGNSA. This CDR3 is 12 amino acids long. As DNA, the CDR3 is TGTGCCAGCAGCTCCACGGGACAGGGAAGAACGTTT. This encodes CASSSTGQGRTF.

The chain has TRBV5-4 and TRBJ1-2; TRBD1 matches at 8 bases. The J segment lost 7 bases and the V segment lost 5 bases, leaving 7 bases of the junction unmatched. CDR1 and CDR2 from the germline V gene are SGHNT and YYREEE (reference sequence). The CDR3 loop spans 13 amino acids. Here the CDR3 DNA reads TGTGCCAGCAGTCTTCAGGGGGCCAGTGGCTACACCTTC. Its protein product is CASSLQGASGYTF.

The table lists this clone with a count of one. This sequence joins TRBV25-1 and TRBJ2-7; the match to TRBD1 covers 7 bases. J lost 7 bases, V lost 4 bases, and 10 bases had no gene match. Looked up from germline, CDR1 is MGHDK and CDR2 is SYGVNS. CDR3 length equals 14 residues. The CDR3, as DNA: TGTGCCAGCAGTGGACAGGGCTGGGATGGGGAGCAGTACTTC. Protein: CASSGQGWDGEQYF.

V and J are TRBV9 and TRBJ2-2, with D hard to call. Trimming took 4 bases from V and 5 from J, leaving 15 bases between them. Germline loops: CDR1 SGDLS, CDR2 YYNGEE. This CDR3 has 15 residues. As DNA, the CDR3 is TGTGCCAGCAGCCCGCGAGCTTCCGATACCGGGGAGCTGTTTTTT. Protein: CASSPRASDTGELFF. Filled out from reference TRBV9 and TRBJ2-2, the complete variable domain reads DSGVTQTPKHLITATGQRVTLRCSPRSGDLSVYWYQQSLDQGLQFLIQYYNGEERAKGNILERFSAQQFPDLHSELNLSSLELGDSALYFCASSPRASDTGELFFGEGSRLTVL.

The chain joins TRBV6-1 to TRBJ2-2, with a weak D call TRBD1 (6 bases). Trimming removed 8 bases from V and 6 bases from J, with 13 bases in between. CDR3 length equals 13 residues. CDR1 MNHNS and CDR2 SASEGT come from the germline V gene. The CDR3 bases are TGTGCCAGCGACAGGTTGTCTCCCGGGGAGCTGTTTTTT. Its protein product is CASDRLSPGELFF.

The chain is built from TRBV7-3 and TRBJ2-3; TRBD2 matches 13 bases. This CDR3 region has 16 residues. The germline gives CDR1 SGHTA, CDR2 FQGTGA. Germline trimming cut 4 bases from V and 7 bases from J; bases unmatched to any gene: 8. CDR3 protein: CASSSFGTSGANTQYF. The CDR3 DNA reads as TGTGCCAGCAGCTCTTTCGGGACTAGCGGGGCTAATACGCAGTATTTT. Full variable domain (missing parts from reference TRBV7-3 and TRBJ2-3): GAGVSQTPSNKVTEKGKYVELRCDPISGHTALYWYRQSLGQGPEFLIYFQGTGAADDSGLPNDRFFAVRPEGSVSTLKIQRTERGDSAVYLCASSSFGTSGANTQYFGPGTRLTVL.

The chain recombines TRBV2 with TRBJ2-7, with D perhaps TRBD2 (5 bases). Germline-derived CDR1 and CDR2 are SNHLY and FYNNEI. Trimming took 4 bases from V and 3 from J, leaving 10 bases between them. CDR3 length: 13 residues. The CDR3, as DNA: TGTGCCAGCAGTGCGAGCGGCCTCTACGAGCAGTACTTC. Protein product: CASSASGLYEQYF.

The V gene is TRBV6-1, the J gene TRBJ1-5; 8 bases match TRBD1. Looked up from germline, CDR1 is MNHNS and CDR2 is SASEGT. V was clipped by 1 base and J by 2 bases; unmatched bases: 7. The CDR3 totals 17 residues. The CDR3, as DNA: TGTGCCAGCAGTGAAGTTGAGGACAGGGCAGGCAATCAGCCCCAGCATTTT. It codes for CASSEVEDRAGNQPQHF.

The V and J genes are TRBV6-5 and TRBJ2-5; D unresolved. This CDR3 region has 15 residues. The ends were cut back, 2 bases at V and 0 bases at J, with 10 bases in the middle. Germline CDR1 is MNHEY and CDR2 is SVGAGI. The CDR3 DNA reads as TGTGCCAGCAGTTACGGGTGGGCTAACCAAGAGACCCAGTACTTC. Translated, it gives CASSYGWANQETQYF.

V and J are TRBV7-9 and TRBJ2-2, with D hard to call. Germline V gene sequence: CDR1 SEHNR, CDR2 FQNEAQ (reference sequence). Trimming left V 3 bases short and J 8 bases short, with 7 bases between. This CDR3 comprises 12 residues. The CDR3 DNA reads TGTGCCAGCAGCTTCGTACGGGGGGAGCTGTTTTTT. Translated: CASSFVRGELFF.

The chain is built from TRBV19 and TRBJ2-7; tentative D call: TRBD2 (6 bases). There are 14 residues in the CDR3. Germline loops: CDR1 LNHDA, CDR2 SQIVND (reference sequence). With 3 bases removed from V and 4 bases from J, the gap between germline ends came to 13 bases. The CDR3, as DNA: TGTGCCAGTAGTATTGGGCCGGAGGGGTACGAGCAGTACTTC. Protein sequence: CASSIGPEGYEQYF.

The chain links TRBV7-2 to TRBJ2-1; TRBD2 matches at 7 bases. CDR1 and CDR2 (germline): SGHTA, FQGNSA. The CDR3 sequence is 15 residues long. The V gene end was trimmed by 5 bases and the J gene end by 7 bases; junction bases not matched to a gene: 11. For the CDR3, the DNA is TGTGCCAGCAGCACAGTCACGGGAGGTCGGAATGAGCAGTTCTTC. This translates into CASSTVTGGRNEQFF.

This chain uses TRBV6-5 with TRBJ2-2, with unresolved D. CDR1 and CDR2 from the germline V gene are MNHEY and SVGAGI. Trimming pared 6 bases from V and 6 bases from J, leaving 8 bases between. The CDR3 consists of 12 residues. The CDR3 DNA reads TGTGCCAGCAGAGCTTTCTCCGGGGAGCTGTTTTTT. Its protein is CASRAFSGELFF.

The V gene is TRBV27, the J gene TRBJ2-2; possibly TRBD1 for D (5 bases). With 0 bases removed from V and 1 base from J, the gap between germline ends came to 9 bases. The CDR3 is made up of 16 amino acids. Germline-derived CDR1 and CDR2 are MNHEY and SMNVEV (reference sequence). CDR3 region: CASSLSMGLNTGELFF. The DNA of the CDR3 is TGTGCCAGCAGTTTATCGATGGGGCTGAACACCGGGGAGCTGTTTTTT.

This clone turned up a few times. The V call is TRBV29-1, the J call TRBJ1-2; D remains ambiguous. Germline CDR1 reads SQVTM; CDR2 reads ANQGSEA. The CDR3 is 12 amino acids. Trimming took 2 bases from V and 4 from J, leaving 8 bases between them. The CDR3: CSVERSGYGYTF. CDR3 nucleotides: TGCAGCGTTGAAAGGTCAGGCTATGGCTACACCTTC.

The genes are TRBV13 and TRBJ2-5; maybe TRBD1 (6 bases). Germline V gene sequence: CDR1 PRHDT, CDR2 FYEKMQ (reference sequence). Trimming removed 2 bases at V and 7 bases at J, with 17 bases between. The CDR3 runs 15 residues. The CDR3 sequence is CASSLITGAGVTQYF. The CDR3 bases are TGTGCCAGCAGCTTAATTACTGGAGCAGGGGTGACCCAGTACTTC.

V is TRBV21-1 and J is TRBJ1-1; no check of the table's D call, TRBD1, against the DNA was made. TRBV21-1 is listed as a pseudogene. The CDR3 is 18 residues long. The CDR3 loop is CASSKDQGRYPFNPEAFF. The DNA of the CDR3 is TGTGCCAGCAGCAAAGATCAGGGGCGCTACCCTTTTAACCCTGAAGCTTTCTTT.

V gene TRBV5-4 combines with J gene TRBJ2-1; no reliable D call. CDR3 length equals 15 residues. Germline CDR1 is SGHNT and CDR2 is YYREEE (reference sequence). The V and J ends lost 1 base and 3 bases respectively, with 11 bases between them. This CDR3 is CASSLRELYYNEQFF. The CDR3 DNA reads TGTGCCAGCAGCTTGCGAGAGTTATACTACAATGAGCAGTTCTTC.